A single sample is the source of the 2 T cell receptor beta chains below, sequenced in a study of Ad26.COV2.S vaccination and SARS-CoV-2 variants. As for treatment: about 20 received Ad26.COV2.S at low or high dose, single or two shots; about 5 received placebo; per-sample allocation not given. Collection of the samples took place on day 63 after the first injection of vaccine or placebo. Here immunoSEQ multiplex PCR was the method, and the copy in TCRdb shows in-frame clones only, minus some. The sample holds about 280,000 clones, about 89% seen once. The starting material was peripheral blood, obtained in a trial of Ad26.COV2.S vaccine versus placebo. These receptors came from a person aged 18-60 years who received the Ad26.COV2.S COVID-19 vaccine or a placebo.

The chain has TRBV10-2 and TRBJ1-1; TRBD1 might be the D (5 bases). Germline CDR1 reads WSHSY; CDR2 reads SAAADI. CDR3 length equals 16 residues. Trimming removed 5 bases from V and 2 bases from J, with 18 bases in between. The CDR3 DNA reads as TGCGCCAGCAGTACTTTTCAACAGGCAAGAAACACTGAAGCTTTCTTT. Its translation is CASSTFQQARNTEAFF.

This chain uses TRBV7-3 with TRBJ2-1; D is tentatively TRBD1 or TRBD2 (5 bases each). CDR3 length: 13 amino acids. Between the trimmed V and J ends, which lost 4 bases and 7 bases, there was a span of 11 bases. CDR1 and CDR2 from the germline V gene are SGHTA and FQGTGA. CDR3 sequence: CASSSGEGNEQFF. The CDR3 coding sequence is TGTGCCAGCAGCTCCGGCGAGGGGAATGAGCAGTTCTTC.